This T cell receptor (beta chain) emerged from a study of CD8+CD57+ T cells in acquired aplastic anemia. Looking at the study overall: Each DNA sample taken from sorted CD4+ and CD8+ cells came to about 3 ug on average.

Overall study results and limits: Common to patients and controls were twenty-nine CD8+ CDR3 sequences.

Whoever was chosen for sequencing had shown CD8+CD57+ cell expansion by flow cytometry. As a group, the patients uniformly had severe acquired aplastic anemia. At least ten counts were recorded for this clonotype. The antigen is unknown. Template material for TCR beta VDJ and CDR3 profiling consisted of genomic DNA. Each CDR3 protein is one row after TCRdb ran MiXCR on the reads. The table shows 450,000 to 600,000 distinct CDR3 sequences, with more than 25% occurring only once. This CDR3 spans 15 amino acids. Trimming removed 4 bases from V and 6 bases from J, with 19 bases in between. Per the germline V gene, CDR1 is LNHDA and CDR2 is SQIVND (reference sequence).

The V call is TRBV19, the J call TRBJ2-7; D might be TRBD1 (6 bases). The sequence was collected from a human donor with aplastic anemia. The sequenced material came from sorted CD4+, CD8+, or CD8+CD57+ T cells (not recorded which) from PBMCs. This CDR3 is CASSNGIRTASEQYF. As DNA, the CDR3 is TGTGCCAGTAGTAACGGTATCAGGACAGCCAGCGAGCAGTACTTC.